The 27 T cell receptor beta chains presented below share a single source sample, sequenced in a study of CD8+CD57+ T cells in acquired aplastic anemia. TCR beta VDJ combinations and CDR3 sequences were profiled from genomic DNA. TCRdb called the reads again in MiXCR, with one record for every CDR3 protein. The sample yields 35,000 to 45,000 distinct CDR3 sequences, 65% to 70% seen once. Sequenced: sorted CD4+, CD8+, or CD8+CD57+ T cells (not recorded which) from PBMCs. The receptors derive from a human donor in good health, serving as a control.

In the case of this clonotype: The conserved closing phenylalanine or tryptophan is absent in this CDR3, likely reflecting a read error. The CDR3 DNA is TGCAGCGTTGAAGATCCTAGAGACCAAGAGACCCAGTACCTC. Protein product: CSVEDPRDQETQYL. The chain employs TRBV29-1 and TRBJ2-5; D is uncertain. CDR1 is SQVTM, CDR2 ANQGSEA, per germline. The V end lost 0 bases, the J end lost 0 bases, and 8 bases lay between the germline ends. The CDR3 has 14 amino acids.

This chain connects TRBV25-1 to TRBJ2-1; D tentatively reads TRBD1 or TRBD2 (5 bases each). The V end was cut by 3 bases, the J end by 9 bases, with 12 bases between. Germline lookup yields CDR1 MGHDK and CDR2 SYGVNS. The CDR3 runs to 13 residues. This CDR3 reads CASSEGTNSEQFF. The CDR3 coding sequence is TGTGCCAGCAGTGAGGGGACGAATAGTGAGCAGTTCTTC.

This clonotype was counted only a few times. V is TRBV7-8 and J is TRBJ1-1; D call uncertain. CDR1 and CDR2 (germline): SGHVS, FQNEAQ. Between the trimmed V and J ends, which lost 3 bases and 0 bases, there was a span of 5 bases. The CDR3 runs to 13 residues. The CDR3 nucleotides read TGTGCCAGCAGCTTGGCCCTGAACACTGAAGCTTTCTTT. It codes for CASSLALNTEAFF.

V usage is TRBV2 and J usage is TRBJ2-7; 11 bases fit TRBD2. The V gene's germline CDR1 is SNHLY and CDR2 FYNNEI. The junction had 6 bases not matched to a gene; V was cut back by 5 bases and J by 6 bases. CDR3 length equals 14 residues. The chain's CDR3 is CASSHRLAGFEQYF. CDR3 sequence (DNA): TGTGCCAGCAGTCATAGACTAGCGGGGTTCGAGCAGTACTTC.

CDR3: CSVFNTGTGGDLGYTF. The CDR3 nucleotides are TGCAGCGTTTTTAACACCGGGACAGGGGGCGATCTGGGCTACACCTTC. The chain links TRBV29-1 to TRBJ1-2; 12 bases match TRBD1. J gave up 8 bases and V 5 bases, and 15 bases lay outside the gene matches. The CDR3 loop spans 16 amino acids. Germline CDR1 is SQVTM and CDR2 is ANQGSEA.

Judged by abundance, this clonotype is medium-sized (0.01 to 0.1%). The V and J genes are TRBV28 and TRBJ1-2, with a weak D call TRBD1 (6 bases). Germline CDR1 and CDR2: MDHEN and SYDVKM. V lost 5 bases, J lost 4 bases, and 14 bases lay in between. The CDR3 extends over 14 amino acids. CDR3 protein: CASSPRQVVYGYTF. CDR3 nucleotide sequence: TGTGCCAGCAGTCCTAGACAGGTAGTCTATGGCTACACCTTC.

This rearrangement joins TRBV25-1 to TRBJ2-7; unclear D gene. This CDR3 is built from 12 residues. CDR1 MGHDK and CDR2 SYGVNS come from the germline V gene. Trimming shortened V by 6 bases and J by 6 bases, and 12 bases separated the two germline ends. DNA of the CDR3: TGTGCCAGCAGCTTAGTCGCGAGCGAGCAGTACTTC. Protein sequence: CASSLVASEQYF.

This chain joins TRBV14 and TRBJ1-2, with D hard to call. V was clipped by 4 bases and J by 2 bases, with 5 bases between them. The CDR3 totals 12 residues. Germline V CDR1 and CDR2: SGHDN, FVKESK. Written as DNA, the CDR3 is TGTGCCAGCAGCCGGCCCAACTATGGCTACACCTTC. The encoded protein is CASSRPNYGYTF.

This clonotype has ten or more counts. The chain has TRBV9 and TRBJ2-5; D is tentatively TRBD1 or TRBD2 (5 bases each). V was shortened by 2 bases and J by 1 base, with 18 bases between the two germline ends. Germline lookup yields CDR1 SGDLS and CDR2 YYNGEE. The CDR3 spans 17 residues. The CDR3 nucleotides are TGTGCCAGCAGCGTTTCGGGCACCTTAGGGACCCAAGAGACCCAGTACTTC. Translated, it gives CASSVSGTLGTQETQYF.

This clonotype was observed at least ten times. CDR3 amino acids: CASSERSYEQYF. In nucleotides, the CDR3 is TGTGCCAGCAGTGAGCGATCCTACGAGCAGTACTTC. The V gene is TRBV2, the J gene TRBJ2-7; D remains unclear. The V end lost 3 bases, the J end lost 1 base, and 4 bases lay between the germline ends. The CDR3 extends over 12 amino acids. Germline lookup yields CDR1 SNHLY and CDR2 FYNNEI.

The genes are TRBV2 and TRBJ1-1; possible D gene TRBD1, 6 bases. Germline lookup yields CDR1 SNHLY and CDR2 FYNNEI. Trimming removed 5 bases from V and 9 bases from J, with 10 bases in between. The CDR3 runs to 11 residues. CDR3 in DNA: TGTGCCAGCAGTCTACAGGGTAAAGCTTTCTTT. It codes for CASSLQGKAFF. The full variable domain, in which reference TRBV2 and TRBJ1-1 provide the parts outside the CDR3, is EPEVTQTPSHQVTQMGQEVILRCVPISNHLYFYWYRQILGQKVEFLVSFYNNEISEKSEIFDDQFSVERPDGSNFTLKIRSTKLEDSAMYFCASSLQGKAFFGQGTRLTVV.

This clonotype is labeled as medium-sized (0.01 to 0.1%). The V call is TRBV15, the J call TRBJ2-1; TRBD2 is a possible D gene (6 bases). Trimming took off 9 bases at V and 0 bases at J, with 15 bases between the two ends. CDR1 and CDR2 (germline): LNHNV, YYDKDF (reference sequence). The length of the CDR3 is 15 residues. CDR3 coding DNA: TGTGCCACGAACCGAGCGGACTACTCCTACAATGAGCAGTTCTTC. It yields the protein CATNRADYSYNEQFF.

With regard to this clonotype: A junction end diverges from the germline sequence, so it may reflect a read error. The J gene is TRBJ2-7, the V gene TRBV20-1; 7 bases map to TRBD1. The CDR3 extends over 14 amino acids. CDR1 is DFQATT and CDR2 is SNEGSKA in the germline V gene (reference sequence). DNA of the CDR3: TGCAGTGCTCGAGATACAGGGGCTTTCTACGAGCAGTACTTC. It encodes CSARDTGAFYEQYF.

This clonotype showed up many times. This sequence joins TRBV6-1 and TRBJ2-1; 10 nucleotides agree with TRBD2. CDR1 and CDR2 from the germline V gene are MNHNS and SASEGT. Germline trimming cut 4 bases from V and 3 bases from J; bases unmatched to any gene: 3. The CDR3 consists of 15 residues. CDR3 sequence: CASSGSGGDYNEQFF. The CDR3 DNA is TGTGCCAGCAGTGGAAGCGGGGGGGACTACAATGAGCAGTTCTTC.

This clonotype occurred a few times. The chain carries TRBV15 and TRBJ1-1, with D unresolved. CDR1 LNHNV and CDR2 YYDKDF come from the germline V gene (reference sequence). V was shortened by 0 bases and J by 7 bases, with 6 bases between the two germline ends. The CDR3 runs to 12 residues. The CDR3: CATSRDRGEAFF. CDR3 bases: TGTGCCACCAGCAGAGATCGGGGTGAAGCTTTCTTT.

V usage is TRBV29-1 and J usage is TRBJ1-1; D is unclear. Germline lookup yields CDR1 SQVTM and CDR2 ANQGSEA. This CDR3 region has 16 residues. V was clipped by 0 bases and J by 1 base, with 15 bases between them. The CDR3 sequence: CSVEDSGRKRNTEAFF. The CDR3 DNA reads TGCAGCGTTGAAGATTCGGGCAGGAAGCGGAACACTGAAGCTTTCTTT. The entire variable domain, with the rest obtained from reference TRBV29-1 and TRBJ1-1, is as follows: SAVISQKPSRDICQRGTSLTIQCQVDSQVTMMFWYRQQPGQSLTLIATANQGSEATYESGFVIDKFPISRPNLTFSTLTVSNMSPEDSSIYLCSVEDSGRKRNTEAFFGQGTRLTVV.

The CDR3 is CSARGPLAGVREQYV. The CDR3 DNA sequence: TGCAGTGCTAGAGGCCCACTAGCGGGAGTTCGTGAGCAGTACGTC. The J gene is TRBJ2-7, the V gene TRBV20-1; 11 bases are shared with TRBD2. Germline assignment: CDR1 DFQATT and CDR2 SNEGSKA (reference sequence). The CDR3 contains 15 residues. Trimming at V came to 1 base and at J to 7 bases, leaving 9 bases not matched to a gene.

The rearrangement uses TRBV29-1 and TRBJ2-1, with 9 nucleotides matching TRBD2. The germline V gene encodes CDR1 SQVTM and CDR2 ANQGSEA. The CDR3 contains 14 residues. V gave up 3 bases and J gave up 7 bases; unmatched junction bases: 7. This CDR3 reads CSVDTSGRQNEQFF. The CDR3 bases are TGCAGCGTTGATACCAGCGGGAGGCAGAATGAGCAGTTCTTC.

The chain couples TRBV10-3 to TRBJ2-3, with no clear D. V was trimmed by 0 bases and J by 5 bases, leaving 6 bases between them. The CDR3 is made up of 13 amino acids. Per the germline V gene, CDR1 is ENHRY and CDR2 is SYGVKD. The DNA for the CDR3 is TGTGCCATCAGTGAGTCAAACAGAGATACGCAGTATTTT. Protein: CAISESNRDTQYF.

This clonotype was seen a single time. Here the CDR3 omits its conserved ending phenylalanine or tryptophan, so a read error is the likely source. The chain joins TRBV24-1 to TRBJ2-7; the match to TRBD1 covers 10 bases. The V and J ends lost 11 bases and 5 bases, in that order; junction bases with no gene match: 14. CDR3 size: 15 residues. CDR1 is KGHDR and CDR2 is SFDVKD in the germline V gene. Here the CDR3 reads CASSTPGTGVHEQYL. For the CDR3, the DNA is TGTGCCAGCAGCACGCCCGGGACAGGGGTCCACGAGCAGTACCTC.

This clonotype was recorded only once. The rearrangement uses TRBV25-1 and TRBJ1-2, with D unresolved. The CDR3 has 12 residues. The V gene lost 3 bases and the J gene lost 8 bases, with 10 bases spanning the gap. Germline values: CDR1 MGHDK, CDR2 SYGVNS. The CDR3 spells CASSESGKGYTF. DNA for the CDR3: TGTGCCAGCAGTGAGTCGGGAAAGGGCTACACCTTC.

This chain uses TRBV4-2 with TRBJ1-6, with 8 bases matching TRBD1. Germline loops: CDR1 LGHNA, CDR2 YNFKEQ. This CDR3 spans 15 amino acids. The V segment lost 0 bases and the J segment 10 bases; nucleotides outside the gene matches: 5. The CDR3, as DNA: TGTGCCAGCAGCCAAGAGAGGACAGGGTACTCACCCCTCCACTTT. This sequence encodes CASSQERTGYSPLHF.

The chain has TRBV19 and TRBJ2-3; no definite D call. The germline gives CDR1 LNHDA, CDR2 SQIVND (reference sequence). The CDR3 extends over 14 amino acids. Deletions cut 9 bases from V and 6 bases from J, with 19 bases between. The CDR3 loop is CASSFGSLTDTQYF. CDR3 DNA: TGTGCCAGCAGTTTTGGCTCTCTCACGGATACGCAGTATTTT.

V is TRBV7-2 and J is TRBJ1-2; no clear D gene. Germline V gene lookup returns CDR1 SGHTA and CDR2 FQGNSA. V was trimmed by 3 bases and J by 2 bases, leaving 7 bases between them. This CDR3 comprises 13 residues. CDR3 region: CASSFLENYGYTF. Here the CDR3 DNA reads TGTGCCAGCAGCTTCCTAGAGAACTATGGCTACACCTTC. Complete variable domain (other parts from reference TRBV7-2 and TRBJ1-2): GAGVSQSPSNKVTEKGKDVELRCDPISGHTALYWYRQSLGQGLEFLIYFQGNSAPDKSGLPSDRFSAERTGGSVSTLTIQRTQQEDSAVYLCASSFLENYGYTFGSGTRLTVV.

This clonotype showed up just once. The chain couples TRBV25-1 to TRBJ1-2; D not certain. The CDR3 runs 12 residues. Deletions cut 4 bases from V and 4 bases from J, with 7 bases between. The germline gives CDR1 MGHDK, CDR2 SYGVNS. CDR3 region: CASSADGYGYTF. The CDR3 region has the DNA TGTGCCAGCAGTGCTGACGGCTATGGCTACACCTTC.

The chain couples TRBV25-1 to TRBJ1-6, with no clear D. Trimming stripped 7 bases from V and 7 bases from J, with 11 bases between. The germline CDR1 and CDR2 sequences are MGHDK and SYGVNS. CDR3 length: 13 amino acids. CDR3 in amino acids: CASTPGPNSPLHF. In DNA, the CDR3 is TGTGCCAGCACCCCCGGCCCGAATTCACCCCTCCACTTT.

This chain joins TRBV19 and TRBJ1-1; tentatively, D is TRBD1 (5 bases). Germline V gene data show CDR1 as LNHDA and CDR2 as SQIVND (reference sequence). This CDR3 has 12 residues. Deletions cut 7 bases from V and 7 bases from J, with 13 bases between. The CDR3 nucleotides are TGTGCCAGTATGTCCAGGGCAGGTGAAGCTTTCTTT. It codes for CASMSRAGEAFF.